The 25 T cell receptor beta chains reported below all come from one sample, sequenced in a study of human T cells and chemical hapten exposure. Time point meaning: patch test 1, 2 weeks after DPC sensitization. Described treatment: therapeutic diphenylcyclopropenone sensitization with weekly scalp DPC. TCRdb recomputed calls from the RACE reads with MiXCR, one row per CDR3 protein. Here the sample spans roughly 160,000 distinct CDR3 sequences, approximately 15% being singletons. Sequencing was performed on whole blood, taken in connection with sensitization to the hapten diphenylcyclopropenone (DPC). The origin of the receptors is a woman in her thirties with alopecia areata. Some clones in this sample may be carry-over from other donors' samples.

This clonotype was counted only a few times. This CDR3 reads CASGTRGGTDTQYF. DNA for the CDR3: TGTGCCAGCGGGACAAGAGGGGGCACAGATACGCAGTATTTT. V and J are TRBV2 and TRBJ2-3; D perhaps matches TRBD1 (6 bases). The germline V and J ends were trimmed by 8 bases and 1 base, with 13 bases remaining between them. The CDR3 sequence is 14 residues long. Looked up from germline, CDR1 is SNHLY and CDR2 is FYNNEI.

The V gene is TRBV2, the J gene TRBJ2-1, with TRBD2 matching over 9 bases. The CDR3 is made up of 14 amino acids. Germline values: CDR1 SNHLY, CDR2 FYNNEI. Germline trimming cut 2 bases from V and 7 bases from J; bases unmatched to any gene: 3. The CDR3 is CASSETAGGNEQFF. The CDR3 bases are TGTGCCAGCAGTGAAACAGCGGGGGGAAATGAGCAGTTCTTC.

This clonotype occurred a few times. The chain combines TRBV18 with TRBJ1-1; maybe TRBD1 (6 bases). Trimming pared 3 bases from V and 4 bases from J, leaving 9 bases between. The CDR3 has 13 residues. CDR1 is KGHSH and CDR2 is LQKENI in the germline V gene. Here the CDR3 DNA reads TGTGCCAGCTCACCGGGGGCAGCCACTGAAGCTTTCTTT. Translation: CASSPGAATEAFF.

This clonotype was counted ten times or more. This chain joins TRBV6-2 or TRBV6-3 and TRBJ2-7; TRBD2 is a possible D gene (5 bases). Trimming removed 2 bases from V and 3 bases from J, with 14 bases in between. Per germline, CDR1 MNHEY and CDR2 SVGEGT. The CDR3 covers 15 residues. The CDR3 loop is CASSYGPGKLYEQYF. In nucleotides, the CDR3 is TGTGCCAGCAGTTACGGACCGGGGAAGCTCTACGAGCAGTACTTC.

This clonotype appeared many times. The rearrangement links TRBV7-9 to TRBJ2-2; 10 bases map to TRBD2. Trimming removed 0 bases from V and 6 bases from J; junction bases left unmatched: 16. This CDR3 region has 20 residues. CDR1 is SEHNR, CDR2 FQNEAQ, per germline (reference sequence). The CDR3 DNA is TGTGCCAGCAGCTTAGCGCGTTTACTAGCGGGACCCGGGGGTCCCGGGGAGCTGTTTTTT. Its protein is CASSLARLLAGPGGPGELFF.

This clonotype was seen a few times. This chain connects TRBV5-4 to TRBJ1-5; TRBD1 matches 9 bases. J gave up 5 bases and V 4 bases, and 7 bases lay outside the gene matches. CDR1 is SGHNT, CDR2 YYREEE, per germline (reference sequence). The CDR3 sequence is 15 residues long. The CDR3 sequence is CASSTGTGRDQPQHF. In DNA form, the CDR3 reads TGTGCCAGCAGCACCGGGACAGGGCGGGATCAGCCCCAGCATTTT.

The gene calls are TRBV19 and TRBJ2-2; a possible D gene is TRBD1 (5 bases). The CDR3 extends over 14 amino acids. Deletions cut 9 bases from V and 3 bases from J, with 14 bases between. CDR1 and CDR2 from the germline V gene are LNHDA and SQIVND (reference sequence). The CDR3 sequence is CASSGWWDTGELFF. For the CDR3, the DNA is TGTGCCAGCTCAGGGTGGTGGGACACCGGGGAGCTGTTTTTT.

The chain carries TRBV19 and TRBJ1-5, with D tentatively TRBD1 (5 bases). V was shortened by 7 bases and J by 3 bases, with 16 bases between the two germline ends. Germline V gene lookup returns CDR1 LNHDA and CDR2 SQIVND (reference sequence). The CDR3 spans 15 residues. The CDR3 DNA follows: TGTGCCAGTATGGGAGGGCAGGGTTACAATCAGCCCCAGCATTTT. It specifies CASMGGQGYNQPQHF.

The gene calls are TRBV4-1 and TRBJ2-7, with 13 bases fitting TRBD2. CDR1 is MGHRA and CDR2 is YSYEKL in the germline V gene. The CDR3 loop spans 22 amino acids. J gave up 6 bases and V 2 bases, and 25 bases lay outside the gene matches. The CDR3 DNA reads as TGCGCCAGCAGCCAAAAACAGGTTTTACCGGGACTAGCGGGATCCGCCAGGGGCGAGCAGTACTTC. Its protein is CASSQKQVLPGLAGSARGEQYF.

The chain joins TRBV20-1 to TRBJ2-3, with 14 bases lining up with TRBD2. CDR1 and CDR2 (germline): DFQATT, SNEGSKA (reference sequence). The trim removed 6 bases at V and 5 bases at J, leaving 4 bases unmatched. The length of the CDR3 is 14 residues. The CDR3 DNA reads TGCAGTGCGGGACTAGCGGGAGTTAAAGATACGCAGTATTTT. This translates into CSAGLAGVKDTQYF.

The table lists this clonotype with many counts. The chain recombines TRBV20-1 with TRBJ1-2, with 7 nucleotides matching TRBD1. Germline CDR1 is DFQATT and CDR2 is SNEGSKA (reference sequence). This CDR3 contains 15 residues. Unmatched junction bases numbered 5, after V lost 0 bases and J lost 1 base. The DNA of the CDR3 is TGCAGTGCTAGAGATCAGCCAGGGGGTAACTATGGCTACACCTTC. Its protein product is CSARDQPGGNYGYTF.

The chain employs TRBV12-3 or TRBV12-4 and TRBJ2-5; 9 bases match TRBD1. The CDR3 runs to 13 residues. The junction had 1 base not matched to a gene; V was cut back by 3 bases and J by 5 bases. CDR3 bases: TGTGCCAGCAGTTTGGGACAGGGTGAGACCCAGTACTTC. This codes for CASSLGQGETQYF.

This clonotype was observed a handful of times. This sequence joins TRBV12-3 or TRBV12-4 and TRBJ1-4; D unresolved. The CDR3 runs 14 residues. V shed 6 bases and J shed 2 bases, with 10 bases lying between them. The DNA for the CDR3 is TGTGCCAGCAGCCTGGGGATGACTAATGAAAAACTGTTTTTT. Translated: CASSLGMTNEKLFF.

This clonotype was counted many times. V and J are TRBV18 and TRBJ1-6; TRBD1 matches at 11 bases. Trimming at V came to 1 base and at J to 7 bases, leaving 6 bases not matched to a gene. Germline CDR1 is KGHSH and CDR2 is LQKENI. The CDR3 is 17 residues long. CDR3 protein: CASSPQQGQGANSPLHF. DNA of the CDR3: TGTGCCAGCTCACCACAACAAGGACAGGGGGCAAATTCACCCCTCCACTTT.

The chain links TRBV28 to TRBJ2-2, with TRBD2 identical over 7 bases. V was pared by 3 bases and J by 4 bases, with 11 bases of the junction left unmatched. This CDR3 has 17 residues. The germline V gene encodes CDR1 MDHEN and CDR2 SYDVKM. In DNA, the CDR3 is TGTGCCAGCAGTTTTGCTGGGCGGGGGATCGGCACCGGGGAGCTGTTTTTT. Amino acid sequence: CASSFAGRGIGTGELFF.

This clonotype was observed a few times. V gene TRBV29-1 combines with J gene TRBJ2-1, with D possibly matching TRBD1 (6 bases). Germline loops: CDR1 SQVTM, CDR2 ANQGSEA. With 4 bases removed from V and 0 bases from J, the gap between germline ends came to 10 bases. The CDR3 loop spans 14 amino acids. In DNA, the CDR3 is TGCAGCGTTGTGACAGGAAGCTCCTACAATGAGCAGTTCTTC. Its protein product is CSVVTGSSYNEQFF.

The rearrangement uses TRBV28 and TRBJ1-4; D is unresolved. The CDR3 is made up of 12 amino acids. Trimming removed 6 bases from V and 8 bases from J, with 10 bases in between. The germline gives CDR1 MDHEN, CDR2 SYDVKM. The chain's CDR3 is CASRLNGEKLFF. In DNA form, the CDR3 reads TGTGCCAGCAGACTGAACGGCGAAAAACTGTTTTTT.

The chain couples TRBV6-2 or TRBV6-3 to TRBJ2-7, with 9 bases aligning to TRBD1. CDR1 MNHEY and CDR2 SVGEGT come from the germline V gene. V gave up 6 bases and J gave up 2 bases; unmatched junction bases: 8. CDR3 size: 15 residues. CDR3 amino acids: CASSRRDRAPYEQYF. CDR3 coding DNA: TGTGCCAGCAGCCGACGGGACAGGGCACCCTACGAGCAGTACTTC.

The rearrangement uses TRBV5-1 and TRBJ2-3, with 8 bases lining up with TRBD2. Germline V lookup: CDR1 SGHRS, CDR2 YFSETQ. V lost 2 bases, J lost 0 bases, and 8 bases stayed unmatched. The CDR3 loop spans 17 amino acids. The CDR3, as DNA: TGCGCCAGCAGCTTACTACTAGCGGCCTCTAGCACAGATACGCAGTATTTT. Amino acid sequence: CASSLLLAASSTDTQYF. The complete variable domain, with remaining parts taken from reference TRBV5-1 and TRBJ2-3, reads KAGVTQTPRYLIKTRGQQVTLSCSPISGHRSVSWYQQTPGQGLQFLFEYFSETQRNKGNFPGRFSGRQFSNSRSEMNVSTLELGDSALYLCASSLLLAASSTDTQYFGPGTRLTVL.

The rearrangement joins TRBV4-3 to TRBJ1-1; no clear D gene. From germline, CDR1 is LGHNA and CDR2 YSLEER. The CDR3 is made up of 14 amino acids. With 0 bases removed from V and 0 bases from J, the gap between germline ends came to 5 bases. CDR3 in DNA: TGCGCCAGCAGCCAAGAAAGAATGAACACTGAAGCTTTCTTT. Protein sequence: CASSQERMNTEAFF.

This clonotype turned up a few times. The rearrangement joins TRBV29-1 to TRBJ2-3, with TRBD1 matching over 7 bases. V shed 5 bases and J 2 bases; nucleotides not matched to a gene: 10. CDR3 length equals 15 residues. Germline V CDR1 and CDR2: SQVTM, ANQGSEA. CDR3 amino acids: CSVCNEDRITDTQYF. For the CDR3, the DNA is TGCAGCGTTTGCAACGAGGACAGGATCACAGATACGCAGTATTTT.

J is TRBJ2-2 and V is TRBV18; 7 nucleotides agree with TRBD2. Germline values: CDR1 KGHSH, CDR2 LQKENI. The length of the CDR3 is 17 residues. Trimming at V came to 0 bases and at J to 5 bases, leaving 9 bases not matched to a gene. The CDR3 region is CASSPPRAASGTGELFF. CDR3 coding DNA: TGTGCCAGCTCACCACCCCGCGCGGCTAGCGGAACCGGGGAGCTGTTTTTT.

This clonotype was counted many times. This rearrangement joins TRBV29-1 to TRBJ1-1, with 7 bases lining up with TRBD1. Germline values: CDR1 SQVTM, CDR2 ANQGSEA. J lost 3 bases, V lost 3 bases, and 7 bases had no gene match. This CDR3 has 14 amino acids. CDR3 nucleotides: TGCAGCGTTGATGGCAGGGGGAAGGACACTGAAGCTTTCTTT. Encoded protein: CSVDGRGKDTEAFF.

This chain uses TRBV7-9 with TRBJ2-3; no clear D gene. The V gene's germline CDR1 is SEHNR and CDR2 FQNEAQ (reference sequence). The CDR3 covers 15 residues. V dropped 3 bases and J dropped 2 bases, with 12 bases sitting between them. CDR3 nucleotide sequence: TGTGCCAGCAGCTTTCAGGACGTCTACACAGATACGCAGTATTTT. Translated, it gives CASSFQDVYTDTQYF.

This clonotype was seen only a few times. In nucleotides, the CDR3 is TGCAGCGTTGAAGGGTCAGGGAGTACTGAAGCTTTCTTT. Translation gives CSVEGSGSTEAFF. The gene calls are TRBV29-1 and TRBJ1-1, with D perhaps matching TRBD1 (5 bases). The V gene lost 1 base and the J gene lost 5 bases, with 11 bases spanning the gap. The germline CDR1 and CDR2 sequences are SQVTM and ANQGSEA. This CDR3 contains 13 residues.